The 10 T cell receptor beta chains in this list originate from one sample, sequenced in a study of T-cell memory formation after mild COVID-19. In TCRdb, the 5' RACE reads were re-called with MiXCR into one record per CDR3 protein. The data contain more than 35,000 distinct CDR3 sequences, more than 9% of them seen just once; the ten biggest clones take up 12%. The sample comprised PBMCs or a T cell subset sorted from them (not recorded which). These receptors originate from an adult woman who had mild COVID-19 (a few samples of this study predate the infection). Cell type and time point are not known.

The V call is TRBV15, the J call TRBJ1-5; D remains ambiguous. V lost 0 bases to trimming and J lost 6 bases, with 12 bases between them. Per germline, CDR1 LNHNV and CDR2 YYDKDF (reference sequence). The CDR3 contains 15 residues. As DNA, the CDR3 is TGTGCCACCAGCAGAGATCGAGCTACGGGTCAGCCCCAGCATTTT. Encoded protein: CATSRDRATGQPQHF.

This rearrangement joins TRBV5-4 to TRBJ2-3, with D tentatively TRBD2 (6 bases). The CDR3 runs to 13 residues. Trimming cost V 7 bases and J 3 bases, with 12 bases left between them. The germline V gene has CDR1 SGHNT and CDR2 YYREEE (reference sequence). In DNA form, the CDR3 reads TGTGCCAGCGCGGCGGGGATGACAGATACGCAGTATTTT. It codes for CASAAGMTDTQYF.

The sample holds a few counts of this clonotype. The CDR3: CASSIGLAGDWADTQYF. The CDR3 region has the DNA TGCGCCAGCAGCATCGGACTAGCGGGAGATTGGGCAGATACGCAGTATTTT. This chain links TRBV5-1 with TRBJ2-3, with TRBD2 matching over 13 bases. The V segment lost 4 bases and the J segment 4 bases; nucleotides outside the gene matches: 9. The CDR3 contains 17 residues. CDR1 is SGHRS and CDR2 is YFSETQ in the germline V gene.

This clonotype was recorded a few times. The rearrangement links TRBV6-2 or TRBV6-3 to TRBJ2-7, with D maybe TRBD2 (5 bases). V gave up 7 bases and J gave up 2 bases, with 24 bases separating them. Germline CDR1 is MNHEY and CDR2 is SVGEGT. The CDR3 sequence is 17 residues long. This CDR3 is CASKTLPGGPSPYEQYF. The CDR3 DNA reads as TGTGCCAGCAAAACCCTGCCAGGCGGGCCTTCCCCCTACGAGCAGTACTTC.

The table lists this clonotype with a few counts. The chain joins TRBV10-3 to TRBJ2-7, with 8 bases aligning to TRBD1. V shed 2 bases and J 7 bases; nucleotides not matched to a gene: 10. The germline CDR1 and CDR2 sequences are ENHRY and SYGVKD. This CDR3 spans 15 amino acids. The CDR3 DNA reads TGTGCCATCAGTGAGCAAAGGGACAGGCTGTCGGAGCAGTACTTC. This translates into CAISEQRDRLSEQYF.

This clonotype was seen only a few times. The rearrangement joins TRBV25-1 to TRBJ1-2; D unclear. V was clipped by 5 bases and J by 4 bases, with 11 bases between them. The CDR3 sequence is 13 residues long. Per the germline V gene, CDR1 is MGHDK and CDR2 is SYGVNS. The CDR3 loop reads CASSPPFSYGYTF. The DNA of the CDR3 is TGTGCCAGCAGTCCACCCTTCTCCTATGGCTACACCTTC.

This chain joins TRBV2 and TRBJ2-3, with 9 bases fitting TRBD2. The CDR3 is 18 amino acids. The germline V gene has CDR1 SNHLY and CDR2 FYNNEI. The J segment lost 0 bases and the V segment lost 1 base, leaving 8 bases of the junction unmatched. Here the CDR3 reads CASSEESSGALSTDTQYF. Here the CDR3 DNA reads TGTGCCAGCAGTGAAGAGTCTAGCGGGGCTCTCAGCACAGATACGCAGTATTTT.

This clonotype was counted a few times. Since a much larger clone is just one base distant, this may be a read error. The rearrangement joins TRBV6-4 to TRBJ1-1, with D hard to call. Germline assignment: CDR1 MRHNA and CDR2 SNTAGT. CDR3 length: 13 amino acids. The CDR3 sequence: CASSDGENTEALF. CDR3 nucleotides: TGTGCCAGCAGTGACGGGGAGAACACTGAAGCTTTATTT.

CDR3 nucleotide sequence: TGTGCCAGCAGCTTATCCGGACAGGACGAGCAGTACTTC. Its protein product is CASSLSGQDEQYF. The V gene is TRBV7-9, the J gene TRBJ2-7; 7 nucleotides line up with TRBD1. Trimming at V came to 2 bases and at J to 5 bases, leaving 3 bases not matched to a gene. Germline V CDR1 and CDR2: SEHNR, FQNEAQ (reference sequence). This CDR3 is 13 amino acids long.

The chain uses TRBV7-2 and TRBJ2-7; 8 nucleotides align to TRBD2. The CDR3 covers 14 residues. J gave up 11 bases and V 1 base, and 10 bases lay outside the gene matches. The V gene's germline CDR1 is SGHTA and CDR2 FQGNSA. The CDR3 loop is CASSLVSAGGAEYF. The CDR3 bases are TGTGCCAGCAGCTTAGTTAGCGCGGGAGGAGCAGAGTACTTC.